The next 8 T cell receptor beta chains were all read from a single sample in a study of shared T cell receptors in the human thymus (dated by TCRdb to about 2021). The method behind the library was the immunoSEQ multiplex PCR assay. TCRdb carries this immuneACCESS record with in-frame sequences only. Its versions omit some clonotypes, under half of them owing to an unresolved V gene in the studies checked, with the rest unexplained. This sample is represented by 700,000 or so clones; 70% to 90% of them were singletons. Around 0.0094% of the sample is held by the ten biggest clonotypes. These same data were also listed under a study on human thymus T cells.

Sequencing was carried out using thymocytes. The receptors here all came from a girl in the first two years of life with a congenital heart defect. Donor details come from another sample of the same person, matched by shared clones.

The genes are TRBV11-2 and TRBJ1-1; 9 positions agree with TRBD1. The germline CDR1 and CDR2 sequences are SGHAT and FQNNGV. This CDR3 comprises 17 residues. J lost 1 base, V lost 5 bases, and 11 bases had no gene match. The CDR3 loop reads CASSLSRDRVTNTEAFF. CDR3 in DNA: TGTGCCAGCAGCCTATCACGGGACAGGGTGACGAACACTGAAGCTTTCTTT.

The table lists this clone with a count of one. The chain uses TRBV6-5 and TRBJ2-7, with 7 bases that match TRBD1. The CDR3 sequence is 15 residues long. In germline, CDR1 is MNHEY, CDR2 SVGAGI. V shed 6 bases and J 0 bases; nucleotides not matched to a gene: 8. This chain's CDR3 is CASRRGQARSYEQYF. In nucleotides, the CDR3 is TGTGCCAGCAGAAGAGGACAGGCTCGCTCCTACGAGCAGTACTTC.

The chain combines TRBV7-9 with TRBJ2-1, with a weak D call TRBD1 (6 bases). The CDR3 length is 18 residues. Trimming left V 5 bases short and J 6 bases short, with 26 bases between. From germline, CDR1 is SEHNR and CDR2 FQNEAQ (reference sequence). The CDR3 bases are TGTGCCAGCAGCCTAACGCAAAAACAGGGCGTACGTGGCAATGAGCAGTTCTTC. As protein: CASSLTQKQGVRGNEQFF.

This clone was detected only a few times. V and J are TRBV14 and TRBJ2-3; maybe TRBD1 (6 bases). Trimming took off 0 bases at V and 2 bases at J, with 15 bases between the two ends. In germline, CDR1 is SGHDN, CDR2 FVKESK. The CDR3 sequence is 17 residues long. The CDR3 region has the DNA TGTGCCAGCAGCCAAGACGGACAGAAAAAACTCACAGATACGCAGTATTTT. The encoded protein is CASSQDGQKKLTDTQYF. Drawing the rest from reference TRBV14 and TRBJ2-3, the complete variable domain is EAGVTQFPSHSVIEKGQTVTLRCDPISGHDNLYWYRRVMGKEIKFLLHFVKESKQDESGMPNNRFLAERTGGTYSTLKVQPAELEDSGVYFCASSQDGQKKLTDTQYFGPGTRLTVL.

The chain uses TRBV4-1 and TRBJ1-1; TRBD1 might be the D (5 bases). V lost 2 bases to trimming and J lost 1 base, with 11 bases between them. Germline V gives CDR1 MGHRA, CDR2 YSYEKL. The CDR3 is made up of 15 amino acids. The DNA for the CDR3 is TGCGCCAGCAGCCAAACGGACACCCAGAACACTGAAGCTTTCTTT. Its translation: CASSQTDTQNTEAFF.

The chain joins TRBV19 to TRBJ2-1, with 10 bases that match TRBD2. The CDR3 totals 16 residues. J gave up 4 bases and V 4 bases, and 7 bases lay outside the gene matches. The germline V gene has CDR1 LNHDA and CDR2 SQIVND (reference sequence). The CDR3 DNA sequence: TGTGCCAGTAGTACGATAGCGGGGGGCGGGTACAATGAGCAGTTCTTC. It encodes CASSTIAGGGYNEQFF. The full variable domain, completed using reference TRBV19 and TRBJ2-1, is DGGITQSPKYLFRKEGQNVTLSCEQNLNHDAMYWYRQDPGQGLRLIYYSQIVNDFQKGDIAEGYSVSREKKESFPLTVTSAQKNPTAFYLCASSTIAGGGYNEQFFGPGTRLTVL.

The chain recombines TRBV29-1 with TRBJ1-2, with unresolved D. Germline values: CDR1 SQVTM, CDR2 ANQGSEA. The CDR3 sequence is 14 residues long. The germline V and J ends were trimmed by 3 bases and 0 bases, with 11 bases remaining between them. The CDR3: CSVEIEQTNYGYTF. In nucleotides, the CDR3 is TGCAGCGTTGAGATCGAACAGACTAACTATGGCTACACCTTC.

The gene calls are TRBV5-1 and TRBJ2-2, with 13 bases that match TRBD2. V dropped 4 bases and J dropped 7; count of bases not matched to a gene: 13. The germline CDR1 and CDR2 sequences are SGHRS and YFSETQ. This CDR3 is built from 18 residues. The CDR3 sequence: CASSLPTSGGAIDGELFF. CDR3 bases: TGCGCCAGCAGCCTACCTACTAGCGGGGGGGCTATTGACGGGGAGCTGTTTTTT.